What follows are 7 T cell receptor beta chains derived from one specimen sequenced in a study of shared clonotypes between healthy human individuals. The repertoire was sequenced with immunoSEQ multiplex PCR; TCRdb's copy has only in-frame clones and lacks some. The sample has more than 900,000 clones, around 82% seen once. Sequenced sample: memory CD4+ T cells from PBMCs. Subset here: CD45RA-negative fraction. The receptors derive from a man younger than 35 in good health. Some clones in this sample may be carry-over from other donors' samples.

In regard to this clone: An end of the junction differs from the germline gene, which may be a read error. The chain employs TRBV5-6 and TRBJ1-1; possible D gene TRBD1, 6 bases. The CDR3 has 13 residues. In germline, CDR1 is SGHDT, CDR2 YYEEEE. CDR3 sequence: CAGSSGTPPRAFF. For the CDR3, the DNA is TGTGCCGGCAGCTCCGGGACACCACCACGCGCTTTCTTT.

This chain joins TRBV6-1 and TRBJ2-5; 11 bases fit TRBD2. The V and J ends lost 6 bases and 3 bases, in that order; junction bases with no gene match: 6. This CDR3 region has 15 residues. Germline V gives CDR1 MNHNS, CDR2 SASEGT. For the CDR3, the DNA is TGTGCCAGCAGGCAGACTAGCGGGGCAAAAGAGACCCAGTACTTC. Translation: CASRQTSGAKETQYF.

The J gene is TRBJ2-3, the V gene TRBV18; D unresolved. Between the trimmed V and J ends, which lost 1 base and 2 bases, there was a span of 13 bases. Germline V gene lookup returns CDR1 KGHSH and CDR2 LQKENI. The CDR3 has 16 residues. The CDR3 DNA is TGTGCCAGCTCACCACTGGTAACGGCGGACACAGATACGCAGTATTTT. Translated: CASSPLVTADTDTQYF.

The genes are TRBV7-9 and TRBJ2-1, with D maybe TRBD2 (6 bases). Trimming shortened V by 3 bases and J by 10 bases, and 19 bases separated the two germline ends. The CDR3 has 15 amino acids. Germline V CDR1 and CDR2: SEHNR, FQNEAQ (reference sequence). In DNA form, the CDR3 reads TGTGCCAGCAGCTTGCAAGGCTCCTGGGGAGGCGAGCAGTTCTTC. This sequence encodes CASSLQGSWGGEQFF.

This clone was picked up one time. The chain uses TRBV6-1 and TRBJ2-3; 8 nucleotides match TRBD1. V dropped 5 bases and J dropped 2; count of bases not matched to a gene: 6. The CDR3 contains 15 residues. Germline V gives CDR1 MNHNS, CDR2 SASEGT. The CDR3 loop reads CASSRDRTFTDTQYF. CDR3 DNA: TGTGCCAGCAGTCGGGACAGGACCTTCACAGATACGCAGTATTTT.

A few counts support this clone. The chain is built from TRBV7-2 and TRBJ1-4; TRBD1 might be the D (6 bases). Germline V gene sequence: CDR1 SGHTA, CDR2 FQGNSA. The CDR3 extends over 16 amino acids. V dropped 3 bases and J dropped 10 bases, with 21 bases sitting between them. In DNA, the CDR3 is TGTGCCAGCAGCTTTAGCCAGGGGTCGGGGAAGGGAAAACTGTTTTTT. Protein: CASSFSQGSGKGKLFF.

The rearrangement uses TRBV27 and TRBJ2-1; 9 bases fit TRBD2. The CDR3 is 16 residues long. Germline lookup yields CDR1 MNHEY and CDR2 SMNVEV (reference sequence). V dropped 5 bases and J dropped 4; count of bases not matched to a gene: 9. In nucleotides, the CDR3 is TGTGCCAGCAGTCCCGGACTAGCGAGACTATACAATGAGCAGTTCTTC. This translates into CASSPGLARLYNEQFF.